This TCR beta chain was captured by sequencing in a study of technical replicates of blood from a handful of donors. TCRdb keeps only in-frame clones here, not all; method: immunoSEQ multiplex PCR. This repertoire shows 78,000 or so clones, 70% to 90% found once; its top ten account for roughly 0.38%. The germline V gene has CDR1 SGHTA and CDR2 FQGNSA. This CDR3 has 16 residues. The V and J ends lost 5 bases and 3 bases, in that order; junction bases with no gene match: 10. The genes are TRBV7-2 and TRBJ2-1, with 7 bases identical to TRBD2. This receptor was identified in a human donor in good health. Specimen: T cells isolated from PBMCs. CDR3 amino acids: CASSGRGGVHYNEQFF. CDR3 coding DNA: TGTGCCAGCAGCGGTCGCGGGGGAGTTCACTACAATGAGCAGTTCTTC.